Shown below are 8 T cell receptor beta chains from a single sample sequenced in a study of T cell changes during pregnancy in multiple sclerosis. Clones were sequenced by immunoSEQ multiplex PCR, and TCRdb holds only the in-frame ones, with some missing. This table has tens of thousands of clones, 91% appearing once. The sequenced sample was CD8+ T cells from peripheral blood mononuclear cells, obtained in the second trimester of pregnancy. The origin of the receptors is a female donor with multiple sclerosis, enrolled in a pregnancy study.

This clone was detected only once. The chain combines TRBV15 with TRBJ2-1; 11 bases map to TRBD2. The V and J ends lost 3 bases and 7 bases, in that order; junction bases with no gene match: 5. The germline V gene encodes CDR1 LNHNV and CDR2 YYDKDF (reference sequence). The length of the CDR3 is 15 residues. CDR3: CATSSLAGGENEQFF. CDR3 sequence (DNA): TGTGCCACCAGCAGCCTAGCGGGGGGCGAAAATGAGCAGTTCTTC.

This clone appeared a few times. V is TRBV5-4 and J is TRBJ2-1; D ambiguous. Trimming took 2 bases from V and 1 from J, leaving 4 bases between them. The CDR3 sequence is 13 residues long. In germline, CDR1 is SGHNT, CDR2 YYREEE (reference sequence). CDR3 bases: TGTGCCAGCAGCTTATCGTCCTACAATGAGCAGTTCTTC. Encoded protein: CASSLSSYNEQFF.

The J gene is TRBJ1-1, the V gene TRBV7-5; TRBD1 reflects the table's D call only, with no check against the DNA. TRBV7-5 is a pseudogene. This CDR3 spans 19 amino acids. CDR3 nucleotide sequence: TGTGTCAGAAGCTTCACTGGGAAGGGGGCCTCATTCATGAACACTGAAGCTTTCTTT. Its translation is CVRSFTGKGASFMNTEAFF.

The rearrangement uses TRBV14 and TRBJ1-1; D might be TRBD1 (6 bases). Looked up from germline, CDR1 is SGHDN and CDR2 is FVKESK. V was cut by 5 bases and J by 0 bases, with 10 bases left in between. The CDR3 loop spans 14 amino acids. The CDR3 DNA follows: TGTGCCAGCAGCGAAACAGGGATGAACACTGAAGCTTTCTTT. This codes for CASSETGMNTEAFF.

The chain employs TRBV7-6 and TRBJ2-1, with 9 bases that match TRBD1. The CDR3 is 15 residues long. Germline lookup yields CDR1 SGHVS and CDR2 FNYEAQ. The trim removed 5 bases at V and 1 base at J, leaving 3 bases unmatched. In DNA, the CDR3 is TGTGCCAGCAGCCCGGGACAGGGATCCTACAATGAGCAGTTCTTC. Its protein product is CASSPGQGSYNEQFF. The complete variable domain, with remaining parts taken from reference TRBV7-6 and TRBJ2-1, reads GAGVSQSPRYKVTKRGQDVALRCDPISGHVSLYWYRQALGQGPEFLTYFNYEAQQDKSGLPNDRFSAERPEGSISTLTIQRTEQRDSAMYRCASSPGQGSYNEQFFGPGTRLTVL.

V and J are TRBV6-5 and TRBJ1-1, with 9 bases identical to TRBD1. This CDR3 spans 13 amino acids. V was pared by 5 bases and J by 6 bases, with 4 bases of the junction left unmatched. The germline gives CDR1 MNHEY, CDR2 SVGAGI. The CDR3 here is CASSITGGAEAFF. Written as DNA, the CDR3 is TGTGCCAGCAGTATTACAGGGGGCGCTGAAGCTTTCTTT.

The rearrangement links TRBV4-3 to TRBJ2-7; no firm D call. V was cut by 0 bases and J by 11 bases, with 14 bases left in between. This CDR3 comprises 13 residues. Germline V gene sequence: CDR1 LGHNA, CDR2 YSLEER. Written as DNA, the CDR3 is TGCGCCAGCAGCCAAGATTCCGGCGGCCGGGAGTACTTC. Translation: CASSQDSGGREYF.

V usage is TRBV5-1 and J usage is TRBJ2-1, with TRBD2 matching over 11 bases. J gave up 2 bases and V 0 bases, and 4 bases lay outside the gene matches. Looked up from germline, CDR1 is SGHRS and CDR2 is YFSETQ. The CDR3 has 17 residues. The CDR3 DNA reads TGCGCCAGCAGCTTGGAAGCTAGCGGGGGGACCTACAATGAGCAGTTCTTC. This sequence encodes CASSLEASGGTYNEQFF.